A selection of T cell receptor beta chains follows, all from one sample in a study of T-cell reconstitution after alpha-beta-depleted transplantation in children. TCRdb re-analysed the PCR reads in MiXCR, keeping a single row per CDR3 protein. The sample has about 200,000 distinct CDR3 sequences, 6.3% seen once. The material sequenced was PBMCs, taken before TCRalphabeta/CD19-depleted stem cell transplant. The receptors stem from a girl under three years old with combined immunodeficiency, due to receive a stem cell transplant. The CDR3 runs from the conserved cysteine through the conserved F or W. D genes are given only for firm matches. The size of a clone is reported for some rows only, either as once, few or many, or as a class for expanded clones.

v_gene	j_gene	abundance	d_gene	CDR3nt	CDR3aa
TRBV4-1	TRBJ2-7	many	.	TGCGCCAGCAGCCTTAACCGGGACACTGACTCCTACGAGCAGTACTTC	CASSLNRDTDSYEQYF
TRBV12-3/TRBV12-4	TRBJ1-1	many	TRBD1	TGTGCCAGCAGTAACGGACAGGGTTTGGGGGCTTTCTTT	CASSNGQGLGAFF
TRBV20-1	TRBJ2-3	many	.	TGCAGTGCTGCCCGGCAGGGGACAGATACGCAGTATTTT	CSAARQGTDTQYF
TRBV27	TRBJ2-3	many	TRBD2	TGTGCCAGCAGTTTGGGACTAGCCGGTAATACGCAGTATTTT	CASSLGLAGNTQYF
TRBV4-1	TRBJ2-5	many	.	TGCGCCAGCAGCCCACTGCGGGACACCGGGTACCAAGAGACCCAGTACTTC	CASSPLRDTGYQETQYF
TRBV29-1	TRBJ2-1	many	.	TGCAGCGTTGAGCGGGACGGGAACGCGGGTGATGAGCAGTTCTTC	CSVERDGNAGDEQFF
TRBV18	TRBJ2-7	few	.	TGTGCCAGCTCACCACCCGCCGACTACGAGCAGTACTTC	CASSPPADYEQYF
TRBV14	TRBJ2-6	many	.	TGTGCCAGCAGCATAAGACGCGCATCCAACTCTGGGGCCAACGTCCTGACTTTC	CASSIRRASNSGANVLTF
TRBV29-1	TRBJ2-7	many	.	TGCAGCGTTGTGCAGGGTGTAAACTACGAGCAGTACTTC	CSVVQGVNYEQYF
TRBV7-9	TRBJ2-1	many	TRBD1	TGTGCCAGCAGCCCATACAGGACAGGGAAGAATAATGAGCAGTTCTTC	CASSPYRTGKNNEQFF
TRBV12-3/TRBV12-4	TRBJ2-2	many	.	TGTGCCAGCAGCCCCACGGGCTCGAACACCGGGGAGCTGTTTTTT	CASSPTGSNTGELFF
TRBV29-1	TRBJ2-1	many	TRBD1	TGCAGCGTTACCAGGACAGGGTTAGGGCCCACACCTTACAATGAGCAGTTCTTC	CSVTRTGLGPTPYNEQFF
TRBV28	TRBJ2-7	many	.	TGTGCCAGCAGACTCCATCCCCAGGTCTACGAGCAGTACTTC	CASRLHPQVYEQYF
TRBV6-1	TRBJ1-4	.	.	TGTGCCAGCACCCCTCTAGGGGGAGCAACTAATGAAAAACTGTTTTTT	CASTPLGGATNEKLFF
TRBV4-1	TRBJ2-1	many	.	TGCGCCAGCAGCCAAGCTAAACACAATGAGCAGTTCTTC	CASSQAKHNEQFF
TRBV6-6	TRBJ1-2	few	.	TGTGCCAGCAGAGTGACTCTACGGGGCTACACCTTC	CASRVTLRGYTF
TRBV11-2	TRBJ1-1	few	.	TGTGCCAGCAGCTTAGGATTGGTGGGCTTCCAAGGTCCTTTCTTT	CASSLGLVGFQGPFF
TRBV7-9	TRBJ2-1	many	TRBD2	TGTGCCAGCAGCCTCGGCCGGACTAGCGGTTCCAATGAGCAGTTCTTC	CASSLGRTSGSNEQFF
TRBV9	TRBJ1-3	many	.	TGTGCCAGCAGCAAATACCTTGGGGTTGGAAACACCATATATTTT	CASSKYLGVGNTIYF
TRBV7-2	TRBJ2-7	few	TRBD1	TGTGCCAGCAGCCTTGGGACAGGCCACGGGGATGAGCAGTACTTC	CASSLGTGHGDEQYF
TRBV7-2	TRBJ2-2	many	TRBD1	TGTGCCAGCAGCCCAGGGGGAGCCGGGGAGCTGTTTTTT	CASSPGGAGELFF
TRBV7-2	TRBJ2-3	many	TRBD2	TGTGCCAGCAGTCCGGTGACAGAGGGGAGGGCAGATACGCAGTATTTT	CASSPVTEGRADTQYF
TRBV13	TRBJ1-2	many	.	TGTGCCAGCACCCACCAGCTTTACCGAACCAACTATGGCTACACCTTC	CASTHQLYRTNYGYTF
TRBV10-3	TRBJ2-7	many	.	TGTGCCATCAGTGAGGTTTACGAGCAGTACTTC	CAISEVYEQYF
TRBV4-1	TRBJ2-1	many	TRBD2	TGCGCCAGCAGCCAACCGGGACTAGCGGGAGGGCCAAACTCCTACAATGAGCAGTTCTTC	CASSQPGLAGGPNSYNEQFF
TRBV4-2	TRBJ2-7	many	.	TGTGCCAGCAGCCCAGCAAGATACTACGAGCAGTACTTC	CASSPARYYEQYF
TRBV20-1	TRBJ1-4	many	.	TGCAGTGCTATTCCGGGGGAAGAAAAACTGTTTTTT	CSAIPGEEKLFF
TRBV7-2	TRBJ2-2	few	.	TGTGCCAGCAGCTCGTATTACCAGGACGTCGGCGGGGAGCTGTTTTTT	CASSSYYQDVGGELFF
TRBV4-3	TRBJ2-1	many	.	TGCGCCAGCAGCCAGGCTGTCGGAGGCTCCTACAATGAGCAGTTCTTC	CASSQAVGGSYNEQFF
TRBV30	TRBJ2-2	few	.	TGTGCCTGGAGTGGGGACATGAACACCGGGGAGCTGTTTTTT	CAWSGDMNTGELFF
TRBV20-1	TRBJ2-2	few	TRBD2	TGCAGTGCCCCGGGACTAGGGAACACCGGGGAGCTGTTTTTT	CSAPGLGNTGELFF
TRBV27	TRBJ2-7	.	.	TGTGCCAGCAGTTTTGGCTACGAGCAGTGCTTC	CASSFGYEQCF
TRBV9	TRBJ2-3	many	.	TGTGCCAGCACCTTCAGTGGGGGGCCCCCCACAGATACGCAGTATTTT	CASTFSGGPPTDTQYF
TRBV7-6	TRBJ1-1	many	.	TGTGCCAGCAGCTTAATGCTTTCAGATAAGGGGACTGAAGCTTTCTTT	CASSLMLSDKGTEAFF
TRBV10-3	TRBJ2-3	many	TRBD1	TGTGCCATAGGGACAGAGGGAAGAGATACGCAGTATTTT	CAIGTEGRDTQYF
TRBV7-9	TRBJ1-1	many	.	TGTGCCAGCAGTCATCAGGGACTACTAGATGAAGCTTTCTTT	CASSHQGLLDEAFF
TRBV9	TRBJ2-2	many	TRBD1	TGTGCCAGCAGCAACCGCAGACAGGGAAACACCGGGGAGCTGTTTTTT	CASSNRRQGNTGELFF
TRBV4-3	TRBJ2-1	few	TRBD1	TGCGCCAGCAGCCAACAGACGGGACAGGGGAGGTATGAGCAGTTCTTC	CASSQQTGQGRYEQFF
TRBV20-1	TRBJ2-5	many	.	TGCAGTGCTAGAGATTTAACGGGGGCCCAAGAGACCCAGTACTTC	CSARDLTGAQETQYF
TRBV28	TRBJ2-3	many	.	TGTGCCAGCAGTTTATTAGCCATGGCAGGGGGGGCCTTAGTTAAAAGCACAGATACGCAGTATTTT	CASSLLAMAGGALVKSTDTQYF
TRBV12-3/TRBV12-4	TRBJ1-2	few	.	TGTGCCAGCCAAGGACAAGGACATGGCTACACCTTC	CASQGQGHGYTF
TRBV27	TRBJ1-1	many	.	TGTGCCAGCAGACATCAAGGCGGAGCTTTCTTT	CASRHQGGAFF
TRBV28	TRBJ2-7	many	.	TGTGCCAGCAGTTTCTTCCCTAGCGTCGCCTACGAGCAGTACTTC	CASSFFPSVAYEQYF
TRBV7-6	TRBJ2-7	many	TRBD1	TGTGCCAGCAGCCCTAGGACAGGGGAGTTCTACGAGCAGTACTTC	CASSPRTGEFYEQYF
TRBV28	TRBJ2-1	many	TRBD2	TGTGCCAGCAGTCCTGACGGGACTAGCGATGAGCAGTTCTTC	CASSPDGTSDEQFF